This TCR beta chain was obtained from a study of somatic mutations in cytotoxic T cells in rheumatoid arthritis. Regarding the study as a whole: Unlike healthy controls, rheumatoid arthritis patients had CD8+ clonality that increased with age. Of about 62 patients, 7 to 9 had a largest CD8+ clone that exceeded 20% of CD8+ cells.

As concerns this clone: No antigen is known for it.

The CDR3 loop spans 17 amino acids. Germline CDR1 and CDR2: LNHNV and YYDKDF (reference sequence). Trimming removed 0 bases from V and 8 bases from J; junction bases left unmatched: 11. Repertoires were generated with immunoSEQ multiplex PCR, while TCRdb's copy carries only in-frame clones and drops some. Here the sample spans some 25,000 clones, around 74% being singletons. The specimen was CD8+ T cells sorted from blood. This TCR derives from a woman aged 18-29 years in good health. The chain carries TRBV15 and TRBJ2-4, with 9 nucleotides matching TRBD1. Here the CDR3 DNA reads TGTGCCACCAGCAGAGATTCCACAGGGGGCATCAGTGACATTCAGTACTTC. Translation: CATSRDSTGGISDIQYF.